This T cell receptor (beta chain) is drawn from a study of cytomegalovirus exposure and HLA in healthy donors. Of note for this clone: The identical CDR3 is also encoded by other nucleotide sequences in the sample.

PCR employed 60 Vbeta and 13 Jbeta primers. The protocol was immunoSEQ multiplex PCR, while the TCRdb copy is restricted to in-frame clones and leaves out a portion. The data show about 97,000 clones, with 81% seen just once and approximately 5.4% held by the top ten. CDR1 SNHLY and CDR2 FYNNEI come from the germline V gene. Trimming removed 7 bases from V and 3 bases from J; junction bases left unmatched: 6. The CDR3 is 14 amino acids. This chain joins TRBV2 and TRBJ2-1; 7 nucleotides line up with TRBD1. The sequenced sample consisted of PBMCs. This clonotype originated in a man aged 35-49 years in good health and CMV-seropositive. CDR3 in amino acids: CASIQDRHYNEQFF. In DNA, the CDR3 is TGTGCCAGCATCCAGGACAGGCACTACAATGAGCAGTTCTTC. The variable domain in full, completed from reference TRBV2 and TRBJ2-1, reads EPEVTQTPSHQVTQMGQEVILRCVPISNHLYFYWYRQILGQKVEFLVSFYNNEISEKSEIFDDQFSVERPDGSNFTLKIRSTKLEDSAMYFCASIQDRHYNEQFFGPGTRLTVL.